This T cell receptor (beta chain) was sequenced during a study of OX40 agonist ivuxolimab in advanced cancers. The data were produced by immunoSEQ multiplex PCR, yet TCRdb's version contains in-frame clones alone and is incomplete. The data contain tens of thousands of clones, just over 85% of them singletons. Study-level findings and limits: CD4+ and CD8+ blood T cells expanded clonally by week 6 at 0.1 to 3.0 mg/kg. It was not determined which antigens were specifically recognized by the peripheral T cells that had undergone clonal expansion.

A remark on this clone: Antigen specificity is unknown.

Patients who had autoimmune disease history or got systemic immunosuppression were left out. This sample comprised CD4+ or CD8+ T cells sorted from blood, obtained in a trial of the OX40 agonist ivuxolimab. The sequence derives from an adult with an advanced solid tumor such as melanoma, head and neck, liver or kidney cancer.

The DNA for the CDR3 is TGTGCCAGCTCACCACTGGGACAGGGGATGAACACTGAAGCTTTCTTT. Translating gives CASSPLGQGMNTEAFF. This chain uses TRBV18 with TRBJ1-1; 10 nucleotides line up with TRBD1. The germline V gene encodes CDR1 KGHSH and CDR2 LQKENI. This CDR3 comprises 16 residues. The V gene end was trimmed by 1 base and the J gene end by 0 bases; junction bases not matched to a gene: 2. The full variable domain, with the rest looked up from reference TRBV18 and TRBJ1-1, is NAGVMQNPRHLVRRRGQEARLRCSPMKGHSHVYWYRQLPEEGLKFMVYLQKENIIDESGMPKERFSAEFPKEGPSILRIQQVVRGDSAAYFCASSPLGQGMNTEAFFGQGTRLTVV.